The 30 T cell receptor beta chains below were found in one sample sequenced in a study of precursors of human CD4 cytotoxic T cells. Sorted CD4+ central memory, effector memory, IL-7R-high TEMRA and IL-7R-negative TEMRA cells underwent bulk UMI sequencing. MiXCR, run by TCRdb on the reads, gives a single entry per CDR3 protein. The top ten clones hold around 13% of a sample with about 740 distinct CDR3 sequences, roughly 19% of them seen once. Sequences were obtained from memory CD4+ T cells from blood (PBMCs). The receptors shown here come from a human donor in good health.

This clonotype was observed a few times. V usage is TRBV18 and J usage is TRBJ1-2; no reliable D call. The CDR3 has 12 residues. CDR1 is KGHSH, CDR2 LQKENI, per germline. Trimming removed 3 bases from V and 5 bases from J, with 7 bases in between. The DNA of the CDR3 is TGTGCCAGCTCACCGGTCGAGTATGGCTACACCTTC. The encoded protein is CASSPVEYGYTF.

This clonotype was found once. The chain couples TRBV24-1 to TRBJ2-1, with D perhaps matching TRBD1 or TRBD2 (8 bases each). V lost 3 bases and J lost 0, with 14 bases in between. This CDR3 region has 17 residues. The germline V gene has CDR1 KGHDR and CDR2 SFDVKD. Here the CDR3 DNA reads TGTGCCACCAGTGATCGGGGGGGGACAGGCTCCTACAATGAGCAGTTCTTC. Its translation: CATSDRGGTGSYNEQFF.

V gene TRBV5-1 combines with J gene TRBJ2-5, with D uncertain. Trimming took 2 bases from V and 3 from J, leaving 2 bases between them. Germline V lookup: CDR1 SGHRS, CDR2 YFSETQ. This CDR3 spans 11 amino acids. CDR3 sequence (DNA): TGCGCCAGCAGCTTTGAAGAGACCCAGTACTTC. Amino acids: CASSFEETQYF. The full variable domain, its missing parts supplied by reference TRBV5-1 and TRBJ2-5, is KAGVTQTPRYLIKTRGQQVTLSCSPISGHRSVSWYQQTPGQGLQFLFEYFSETQRNKGNFPGRFSGRQFSNSRSEMNVSTLELGDSALYLCASSFEETQYFGPGTRLLVL.

This clonotype ranks as large. V and J are TRBV7-9 and TRBJ1-1; D is undetermined. V was clipped by 1 base and J by 6 bases, with 15 bases between them. Germline V lookup: CDR1 SEHNR, CDR2 FQNEAQ (reference sequence). The CDR3 extends over 15 amino acids. CDR3 nucleotides: TGTGCCAGCAGCTTAGATAGGGCATCCTCCTCTGAAGCTTTCTTT. This codes for CASSLDRASSSEAFF.

The chain couples TRBV7-2 to TRBJ1-1; no definite D call. The CDR3 consists of 13 residues. Trimming pared 1 base from V and 5 bases from J, leaving 8 bases between. Germline V gene lookup returns CDR1 SGHTA and CDR2 FQGNSA. CDR3 in amino acids: CASSLVLDTEAFF. The CDR3 DNA reads as TGTGCCAGCAGCTTAGTACTGGATACTGAAGCTTTCTTT. Together with reference TRBV7-2 and TRBJ1-1, the CDR3 gives the full variable domain: GAGVSQSPSNKVTEKGKDVELRCDPISGHTALYWYRQSLGQGLEFLIYFQGNSAPDKSGLPSDRFSAERTGGSVSTLTIQRTQQEDSAVYLCASSLVLDTEAFFGQGTRLTVV.

Points on this clonotype: This may be a read error: a much more frequent sequence differs by one nucleotide. V gene TRBV20-1 combines with J gene TRBJ2-2, with D maybe TRBD1 (6 bases). Germline V gene lookup returns CDR1 DFQATT and CDR2 SNEGSKA (reference sequence). The CDR3 is made up of 14 amino acids. V was clipped by 0 bases and J by 9 bases, with 14 bases between them. This chain's CDR3 is CSARDRGGSRELFF. The CDR3 bases are TGCAGTGCTAGAGACCGAGGGGGAAGCCGGGAGCTGTTTTTT.

Relative to its sample, this clonotype is large. The V gene is TRBV5-1, the J gene TRBJ1-5; D ambiguous. V gave up 4 bases and J gave up 0 bases, with 5 bases separating them. Germline V gene sequence: CDR1 SGHRS, CDR2 YFSETQ. This CDR3 has 13 amino acids. CDR3 residues: CASSENSNQPQHF. The DNA for the CDR3 is TGCGCCAGCAGCGAAAATAGCAATCAGCCCCAGCATTTT.

The rearrangement joins TRBV10-3 to TRBJ2-7; the D gene is possibly TRBD2 (6 bases). CDR1 is ENHRY, CDR2 SYGVKD, per germline. CDR3 length: 16 amino acids. The germline V and J ends were trimmed by 3 bases and 1 base, with 16 bases remaining between them. CDR3 bases: TGTGCCATCAGTGACCCCGGGACGGGAGCATCCTACGAGCAGTACTTC. Translated, it gives CAISDPGTGASYEQYF.

This clonotype is termed large. The chain joins TRBV12-5 to TRBJ1-4; D gene ambiguous. Trimming took off 4 bases at V and 7 bases at J, with 10 bases between the two ends. Germline V gene sequence: CDR1 LGHNT, CDR2 FRNRAP. The CDR3 sequence is 13 residues long. For the CDR3, the DNA is TGTGCTAGTGGTTCCCCGGGCGGTGAAAAACTGTTTTTT. Translated: CASGSPGGEKLFF.

A word on this clonotype: With a much larger clone just one base away, this may be a read error. The chain employs TRBV3-1 and TRBJ1-5, with a weak D call TRBD1 (6 bases). The germline gives CDR1 LGHDT, CDR2 YNNKEL (reference sequence). V was cut by 4 bases and J by 8 bases, with 18 bases left in between. This CDR3 contains 15 residues. The DNA for the CDR3 is TGTGCCAGCAGCCCGGAAACAGGGATCGATAAGCCCCAGCATTTT. Translating it yields CASSPETGIDKPQHF.

The chain carries TRBV6-1 and TRBJ2-6, with no clear D. The V end lost 6 bases, the J end lost 3 bases, and 6 bases lay between the germline ends. Per the germline V gene, CDR1 is MNHNS and CDR2 is SASEGT. The CDR3 loop spans 13 amino acids. CDR3 sequence (DNA): TGTGCCAGCAGGAATTATGGGGCCAACGTCCTGACTTTC. Protein sequence: CASRNYGANVLTF.

The chain has TRBV7-8 and TRBJ2-7; possibly TRBD1 or TRBD2 for D (6 bases each). Germline CDR1 and CDR2: SGHVS and FQNEAQ. Trimming removed 1 base at V and 5 bases at J, with 18 bases between. This CDR3 region has 16 residues. The CDR3 loop reads CASSLELGQGRNEQYF. Written as DNA, the CDR3 is TGTGCCAGCAGCTTAGAGTTAGGGCAGGGGAGGAACGAGCAGTACTTC.

V usage is TRBV4-1 and J usage is TRBJ2-6; possible D gene TRBD2, 5 bases. Germline V gene data show CDR1 as MGHRA and CDR2 as YSYEKL. Trimming shortened V by 6 bases and J by 6 bases, and 12 bases separated the two germline ends. The CDR3 is made up of 14 amino acids. The CDR3 sequence: CASSRGEAANVLTF. DNA for the CDR3: TGCGCCAGCAGTCGGGGAGAGGCGGCCAACGTCCTGACTTTC.

In its sample, this clonotype ranks as large (0.1 to 1%). The chain is built from TRBV5-1 and TRBJ2-3; 13 bases match TRBD2. The germline V gene encodes CDR1 SGHRS and CDR2 YFSETQ. V dropped 2 bases and J dropped 2; count of bases not matched to a gene: 8. The CDR3 is 18 residues long. The CDR3, as DNA: TGCGCCAGCAGCTTTCGACTAGCGGGAGGATTCGACACAGATACGCAGTATTTT. Translated, it gives CASSFRLAGGFDTDTQYF.

J is TRBJ2-5 and V is TRBV7-9; TRBD1 agrees at 7 bases. This CDR3 is 15 amino acids long. The V gene's germline CDR1 is SEHNR and CDR2 FQNEAQ (reference sequence). V was pared by 1 base and J by 1 base, with 3 bases of the junction left unmatched. In nucleotides, the CDR3 is TGTGCCAGCAGCTTAGGCCGGACAGGCCAAGAGACCCAGTACTTC. It is translated as CASSLGRTGQETQYF.

The chain combines TRBV12-3 or TRBV12-4 with TRBJ2-7, with TRBD2 matching over 7 bases. The CDR3 loop spans 13 amino acids. After removal of 5 bases from V and 4 bases from J, the junction contained 5 bases not matched to a gene. The CDR3 coding sequence is TGTGCCAGCAGTCGCTGGGGAGGGTACGAGCAGTACTTC. This gives the protein CASSRWGGYEQYF.

By share of the sample, this clonotype is large. The chain employs TRBV28 and TRBJ1-1; D perhaps matches TRBD1 (6 bases). Looked up from germline, CDR1 is MDHEN and CDR2 is SYDVKM. CDR3 length equals 15 residues. V lost 10 bases and J 3 bases, leaving 21 bases between the germline ends. The DNA of the CDR3 is TGTGCCACCCAGGGGTCTCGGGTAATGGACACTGAAGCTTTCTTT. Protein product: CATQGSRVMDTEAFF.

By its share, this clonotype is large. The chain links TRBV29-1 to TRBJ2-1, with 12 bases aligning to TRBD2. From germline, CDR1 is SQVTM and CDR2 ANQGSEA. The CDR3 spans 15 residues. Trimming cost V 7 bases and J 7 bases; bases outside gene matches: 11. The CDR3 sequence is CSGTSGTGVRNEQFF. The CDR3 DNA is TGCAGCGGGACTAGCGGGACGGGGGTAAGGAATGAGCAGTTCTTC.

In its sample, this clonotype ranks as large. This chain uses TRBV27 with TRBJ1-4; TRBD1 matches at 9 bases. V lost 6 bases, J lost 10 bases, and 9 bases stayed unmatched. The CDR3 covers 14 residues. Germline values: CDR1 MNHEY, CDR2 SMNVEV (reference sequence). This CDR3 is CASRRTGDEGKLFF. For the CDR3, the DNA is TGTGCCAGCAGAAGGACAGGGGACGAGGGAAAACTGTTTTTT.

V is TRBV4-1 and J is TRBJ2-5; D remains unclear. The germline V gene encodes CDR1 MGHRA and CDR2 YSYEKL. This CDR3 is 13 amino acids long. The V end was cut by 0 bases, the J end by 4 bases, with 6 bases between. In DNA form, the CDR3 reads TGCGCCAGCAGCCAAGAGGAAGGAGAGACCCAGTACTTC. Translating it yields CASSQEEGETQYF.

By share, this clonotype counts as large. The chain is built from TRBV24-1 and TRBJ2-3; 8 bases agree with TRBD1. With V trimmed by 4 bases and J by 6 bases, 8 bases remained unmatched. CDR3 size: 15 residues. CDR1 and CDR2 (germline): KGHDR, SFDVKD. The CDR3 spells CATSDPGQDHDTQYF. CDR3 DNA: TGTGCCACCAGTGACCCGGGACAGGATCACGATACGCAGTATTTT.

In its sample, this clonotype was seen a few times. The chain links TRBV7-2 to TRBJ2-3, with D hard to call. V lost 4 bases, J lost 0 bases, and 2 bases lay in between. In germline, CDR1 is SGHTA, CDR2 FQGNSA. The CDR3 sequence is 12 residues long. CDR3 in amino acids: CASSSSTDTQYF. CDR3 DNA sequence: TGTGCCAGCAGCTCTAGCACAGATACGCAGTATTTT.

In this sample, this clonotype is large (0.1 to 1%). CDR3 region: CASILGGSGTEAFF. The CDR3 coding sequence is TGTGCCAGCATCCTAGGGGGAAGTGGCACTGAAGCTTTCTTT. V and J are TRBV6-5 and TRBJ1-1, with a possible D match to TRBD1 (6 bases). CDR1 MNHEY and CDR2 SVGAGI come from the germline V gene. There are 14 residues in the CDR3. The V gene lost 7 bases and the J gene lost 4 bases, with 16 bases spanning the gap.

The V call is TRBV19, the J call TRBJ2-2; no reliable D call. Trimming took 7 bases from V and 1 from J, leaving 13 bases between them. This CDR3 region has 15 residues. Per germline, CDR1 LNHDA and CDR2 SQIVND (reference sequence). This CDR3 reads CASTLRSGNTGELFF. CDR3 coding DNA: TGTGCCAGTACCCTCCGGAGTGGGAACACCGGGGAGCTGTTTTTT. The whole variable domain, filled in from reference TRBV19 and TRBJ2-2, reads DGGITQSPKYLFRKEGQNVTLSCEQNLNHDAMYWYRQDPGQGLRLIYYSQIVNDFQKGDIAEGYSVSREKKESFPLTVTSAQKNPTAFYLCASTLRSGNTGELFFGEGSRLTVL.

V gene TRBV2 combines with J gene TRBJ2-2, with TRBD2 matching over 8 bases. V dropped 6 bases and J dropped 4; count of bases not matched to a gene: 7. Germline lookup yields CDR1 SNHLY and CDR2 FYNNEI. This CDR3 comprises 15 residues. The CDR3 bases are TGTGCCAGCAGGGGGGCGCTAGCGGGCACCGGGGAGCTGTTTTTT. Its translation: CASRGALAGTGELFF.

Judged by abundance, this clonotype is large. The chain links TRBV12-3 or TRBV12-4 to TRBJ2-2, with D possibly TRBD1 on 5 matching bases. Trimming stripped 4 bases from V and 8 bases from J, with 17 bases between. The length of the CDR3 is 15 residues. CDR3 in DNA: TGTGCCAGCAGTTCCGACCCGACTGGGGCGGGGGAGCTGTTTTTT. This gives the protein CASSSDPTGAGELFF.

This clonotype ranks as hyperexpanded. The rearrangement links TRBV7-9 to TRBJ1-2; the D is unclear. The CDR3 contains 13 residues. Trimming shortened V by 8 bases and J by 4 bases, and 14 bases separated the two germline ends. Germline V gene sequence: CDR1 SEHNR, CDR2 FQNEAQ (reference sequence). The CDR3 region has the DNA TGTGCCAGCTCTCGGACCGGAGTCTATGGCTACACCTTC. Translating it yields CASSRTGVYGYTF.

By sample share, this clonotype is hyperexpanded. J is TRBJ1-1 and V is TRBV2; D is unresolved. The length of the CDR3 is 13 residues. Between the trimmed V and J ends, which lost 1 base and 3 bases, there was a span of 6 bases. Germline lookup yields CDR1 SNHLY and CDR2 FYNNEI. The CDR3 DNA reads as TGTGCCAGCAGTGAAGTTGATGACACTGAAGCTTTCTTT. As protein: CASSEVDDTEAFF.

Judged by abundance, this clonotype is large. This chain joins TRBV12-3 or TRBV12-4 and TRBJ1-1; D gene ambiguous. The CDR3 is 12 residues long. V lost 9 bases to trimming and J lost 8 bases, with 16 bases between them. DNA for the CDR3: TGTGCCAGAAGTCCCGGGCTTGGCGAAGCTTTCTTT. Amino acids: CARSPGLGEAFF.

This clonotype ranks as large. The rearrangement links TRBV27 to TRBJ2-6, with a weak D call TRBD1 (5 bases). Germline V gene data show CDR1 as MNHEY and CDR2 as SMNVEV (reference sequence). The CDR3 spans 16 residues. The V and J ends lost 2 bases and 4 bases respectively, with 12 bases between them. The chain's CDR3 is CASSLEGVTGANVLTF. For the CDR3, the DNA is TGTGCCAGCAGTTTAGAAGGGGTCACCGGGGCCAACGTCCTGACTTTC. The variable domain in full, with the rest retrieved from reference TRBV27 and TRBJ2-6, is EAQVTQNPRYLITVTGKKLTVTCSQNMNHEYMSWYRQDPGLGLRQIYYSMNVEVTDKGDVPEGYKVSRKEKRNFPLILESPSPNQTSLYFCASSLEGVTGANVLTFGAGSRLTVL.